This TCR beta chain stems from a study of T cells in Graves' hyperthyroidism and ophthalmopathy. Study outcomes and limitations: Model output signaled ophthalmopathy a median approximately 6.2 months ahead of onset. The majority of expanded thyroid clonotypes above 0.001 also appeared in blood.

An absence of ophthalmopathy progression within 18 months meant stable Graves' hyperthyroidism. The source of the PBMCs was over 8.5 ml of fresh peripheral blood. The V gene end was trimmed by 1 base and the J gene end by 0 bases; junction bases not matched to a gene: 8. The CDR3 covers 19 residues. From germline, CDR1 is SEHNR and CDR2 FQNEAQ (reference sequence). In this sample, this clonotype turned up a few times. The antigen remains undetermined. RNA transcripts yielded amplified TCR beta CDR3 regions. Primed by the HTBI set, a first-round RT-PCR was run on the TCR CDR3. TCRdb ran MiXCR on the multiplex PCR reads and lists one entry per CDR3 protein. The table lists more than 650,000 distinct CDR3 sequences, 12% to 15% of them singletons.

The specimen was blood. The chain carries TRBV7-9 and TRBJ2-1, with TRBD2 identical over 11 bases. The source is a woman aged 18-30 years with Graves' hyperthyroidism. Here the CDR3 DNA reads TGTGCCAGCAGCTTAGTCGATGGGACTAGCGGATACTCCTACAATGAGCAGTTCTTC. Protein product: CASSLVDGTSGYSYNEQFF.